This entry lists 21 T cell receptor beta chains sequenced from one sample in a study. MiXCR, run by TCRdb on the 5' RACE reads, gives a single entry per CDR3 protein. This table has about 41,000 distinct CDR3 sequences, 25% to 35% appearing once. Sequenced material: memory CD4+ T cells sorted from a lymph node. Documented subset: memory CD4+ T cells, CD4+CD45RO+CD25-. The receptors stem from a female donor with breast cancer.

The chain joins TRBV4-1 to TRBJ2-7; 12 bases are a match to TRBD1. J was trimmed by 4 bases and V by 3 bases; bases with no gene match: 7. Germline CDR1 reads MGHRA; CDR2 reads YSYEKL. This CDR3 has 16 amino acids. This CDR3 is CASSHPGQGATYEQYF. The CDR3 DNA is TGCGCCAGCAGCCACCCGGGACAGGGGGCAACTTACGAGCAGTACTTC.

The count of this clonotype is one. V is TRBV5-1 and J is TRBJ2-7, with D possibly being TRBD1 (6 bases). Germline values: CDR1 SGHRS, CDR2 YFSETQ. The CDR3 loop spans 14 amino acids. V lost 4 bases and J lost 3, with 14 bases in between. The CDR3 reads CASSTHRVLYEQYF. Here the CDR3 DNA reads TGCGCCAGCAGCACGCACAGGGTACTCTACGAGCAGTACTTC.

This clonotype has more than one count but fewer than ten. The V call is TRBV5-1, the J call TRBJ2-3; 14 bases align to TRBD2. The CDR3 is made up of 19 amino acids. Unmatched junction bases numbered 7, after V lost 1 base and J lost 0 bases. The germline V gene has CDR1 SGHRS and CDR2 YFSETQ. The CDR3 is CASSLTGLAGGPSTDTQYF. CDR3 DNA: TGCGCCAGCAGCTTGACCGGACTAGCGGGAGGTCCCAGCACAGATACGCAGTATTTT. The full variable domain, its missing parts supplied by reference TRBV5-1 and TRBJ2-3, is KAGVTQTPRYLIKTRGQQVTLSCSPISGHRSVSWYQQTPGQGLQFLFEYFSETQRNKGNFPGRFSGRQFSNSRSEMNVSTLELGDSALYLCASSLTGLAGGPSTDTQYFGPGTRLTVL.

This clonotype was counted between two and nine times. The rearrangement uses TRBV7-9 and TRBJ2-3; 11 bases are a match to TRBD1. The CDR3 covers 15 residues. Trimming removed 6 bases from V and 4 bases from J; junction bases left unmatched: 6. CDR1 and CDR2 from the germline V gene are SEHNR and FQNEAQ (reference sequence). CDR3 bases: TGTGCCAGCAGGCCGGGGACAGGGGGTGCAGATACGCAGTATTTT. Translating gives CASRPGTGGADTQYF.

This clonotype was picked up many times. The chain is built from TRBV4-3 and TRBJ2-7, with TRBD2 matching 9 bases. The V segment lost 1 base and the J segment 3 bases; nucleotides outside the gene matches: 7. This CDR3 region has 16 residues. Germline-derived CDR1 and CDR2 are LGHNA and YSLEER. CDR3 protein: CASSQGVAGARYEQYF. The CDR3 DNA is TGCGCCAGCAGCCAAGGCGTAGCGGGAGCTCGCTACGAGCAGTACTTC.

This clonotype was observed a handful of times. The chain joins TRBV25-1 to TRBJ1-2; possible D gene TRBD1, 5 bases. V dropped 4 bases and J dropped 7 bases, with 13 bases sitting between them. Germline V gives CDR1 MGHDK, CDR2 SYGVNS. This CDR3 has 13 amino acids. This CDR3 reads CASSASRDGGYTF. CDR3 in DNA: TGTGCCAGCAGTGCGTCCAGGGATGGTGGCTACACCTTC.

The chain couples TRBV5-1 to TRBJ1-5, with a tentative D call TRBD1 (5 bases). From germline, CDR1 is SGHRS and CDR2 YFSETQ. The CDR3 has 15 residues. V gave up 0 bases and J gave up 0 bases, with 7 bases separating them. CDR3 protein: CASSLEGASNQPQHF. The CDR3 DNA is TGCGCCAGCAGCTTGGAAGGGGCTAGCAATCAGCCCCAGCATTTT.

CDR3 sequence reads: CASRTPWDKRGGELFF. The CDR3 nucleotides are TGTGCCAGCAGGACCCCCTGGGACAAAAGAGGGGGGGAGCTGTTTTTT. The chain links TRBV12-3 or TRBV12-4 to TRBJ2-2; perhaps TRBD1 as D (6 bases). The CDR3 loop spans 16 amino acids. V shed 6 bases and J shed 8 bases, with 22 bases lying between them.

Only a few counts were recorded for this clonotype. The CDR3 spells CASSPTSRNEKLFF. CDR3 sequence (DNA): TGTGCCAGCAGTCCGACTAGTCGAAATGAAAAACTGTTTTTT. This chain connects TRBV6-5 to TRBJ1-4; no reliable D call. CDR3 size: 14 residues. Germline assignment: CDR1 MNHEY and CDR2 SVGAGI. Trimming removed 5 bases at V and 5 bases at J, with 12 bases between.

The sample holds a few counts of this clonotype. The V call is TRBV7-8, the J call TRBJ1-1; unclear D gene. Deletions cut 5 bases from V and 6 bases from J, with 1 base between. The germline gives CDR1 SGHVS, CDR2 FQNEAQ. The CDR3 is 9 residues long. CDR3 region: CASSPEAFF. CDR3 nucleotide sequence: TGTGCCAGCAGCCCTGAAGCTTTCTTT.

The genes are TRBV5-5 and TRBJ2-7, with D possibly matching TRBD2 (5 bases). Between the trimmed V and J ends, which lost 6 bases and 3 bases, there was a span of 13 bases. Germline CDR1 is SGHKS and CDR2 is YYEKEE (reference sequence). CDR3 length: 13 amino acids. As DNA, the CDR3 is TGTGCCAGCACCCACACCGCGGGCTACGAGCAGTACTTC. Protein sequence: CASTHTAGYEQYF.

In its sample, this clonotype was seen many times. V and J are TRBV6-5 and TRBJ2-5; D possibly corresponds to TRBD2 (6 bases). The CDR3 runs to 14 residues. Trimming cost V 6 bases and J 0 bases, with 11 bases left between them. Germline V lookup: CDR1 MNHEY, CDR2 SVGAGI. The DNA of the CDR3 is TGTGCCAGCAGCCCTGGGGGGTACCAAGAGACCCAGTACTTC. Translation: CASSPGGYQETQYF.

This clonotype was counted once. The chain employs TRBV7-9 and TRBJ2-7; D gene uncertain. V was cut by 4 bases and J by 6 bases, with 19 bases left in between. Germline CDR1 reads SEHNR; CDR2 reads FQNEAQ (reference sequence). There are 15 residues in the CDR3. Here the CDR3 DNA reads TGTGCCAGCAGCTCTAGGGAATCCTTACGGTCCGAGCAGTACTTC. It is translated as CASSSRESLRSEQYF.

There are a few counts of this clonotype. The rearrangement links TRBV9 to TRBJ1-2; 11 bases are shared with TRBD1. V gave up 3 bases and J gave up 6 bases; unmatched junction bases: 10. From germline, CDR1 is SGDLS and CDR2 YYNGEE. The CDR3 runs 16 residues. The CDR3 here is CASSAQPGQGGHGYTF. The CDR3 DNA is TGTGCCAGCAGCGCCCAGCCGGGACAGGGGGGCCATGGCTACACCTTC. Together with reference TRBV9 and TRBJ1-2, the CDR3 gives the full variable domain: DSGVTQTPKHLITATGQRVTLRCSPRSGDLSVYWYQQSLDQGLQFLIQYYNGEERAKGNILERFSAQQFPDLHSELNLSSLELGDSALYFCASSAQPGQGGHGYTFGSGTRLTVV.

As DNA, the CDR3 is TGTGCCAGCAGTCGCTCTTTCGAGCAGTACTTC. Translating gives CASSRSFEQYF. This chain connects TRBV12-3 or TRBV12-4 to TRBJ2-7; unclear D gene. Between the trimmed V and J ends, which lost 5 bases and 6 bases, there was a span of 8 bases. The length of the CDR3 is 11 residues.

This clonotype has just a few counts. This sequence joins TRBV7-3 and TRBJ2-1, with a possible D match to TRBD2 (5 bases). Germline-derived CDR1 and CDR2 are SGHTA and FQGTGA. The V end was cut by 5 bases, the J end by 4 bases, with 15 bases between. The CDR3 is made up of 15 amino acids. CDR3: CASSQTRSGYNEQFF. The CDR3 region has the DNA TGTGCCAGCAGCCAGACCAGGTCGGGGTACAATGAGCAGTTCTTC.

V gene TRBV10-2 combines with J gene TRBJ2-3; D tentatively reads TRBD1 or TRBD2 (5 bases each). Germline loops: CDR1 WSHSY, CDR2 SAAADI. V lost 3 bases and J 6 bases, leaving 19 bases between the germline ends. The CDR3 totals 16 residues. The CDR3: CASSDPGAGPRDTQYF. CDR3 nucleotides: TGCGCCAGCAGTGACCCCGGGGCGGGCCCCAGGGATACGCAGTATTTT.

The chain carries TRBV6-5 and TRBJ1-1, with D unclear. The CDR3 spans 13 residues. Germline V gives CDR1 MNHEY, CDR2 SVGAGI. Trimming left V 2 bases short and J 1 base short, with 5 bases between. CDR3 sequence reads: CASSYLGNTEAFF. For the CDR3, the DNA is TGTGCCAGCAGTTACCTGGGGAACACTGAAGCTTTCTTT.

The V call is TRBV5-4, the J call TRBJ2-2; 8 bases map to TRBD2. The CDR3 has 17 amino acids. The V and J ends lost 2 bases and 2 bases, in that order; junction bases with no gene match: 8. Germline CDR1 is SGHNT and CDR2 is YYREEE (reference sequence). DNA for the CDR3: TGTGCCAGCAGCTTTTCAATGGTAGCGGGAAACACCGGGGAGCTGTTTTTT. This encodes CASSFSMVAGNTGELFF.

The chain recombines TRBV10-1 with TRBJ2-7; D remains ambiguous. CDR3 length: 13 amino acids. CDR1 and CDR2 from the germline V gene are WNHNN and SYGVQD (reference sequence). V dropped 3 bases and J dropped 2 bases, with 8 bases sitting between them. CDR3 nucleotide sequence: TGCGCCAGCAGTGAAAACAGAGCCTACGAGCAGTACTTC. It is translated as CASSENRAYEQYF.

V usage is TRBV9 and J usage is TRBJ2-5; 9 nucleotides match TRBD1. V gave up 2 bases and J gave up 1 base; unmatched junction bases: 3. Germline CDR1 reads SGDLS; CDR2 reads YYNGEE. There are 15 residues in the CDR3. The CDR3 reads CASSVGTGTQETQYF. CDR3 coding DNA: TGTGCCAGCAGCGTGGGGACAGGGACCCAAGAGACCCAGTACTTC.